This T cell receptor (beta chain) was found in a study of T cell responses to AZD1222 COVID-19 vaccine. Only in-frame clones appear in the TCRdb table, and some are missing; sequencing was by immunoSEQ multiplex PCR. The sample has about 150,000 clones, around 92% seen once. This clone showed up just once. The CDR3 is 18 residues long. V dropped 1 base and J dropped 4; count of bases not matched to a gene: 14. Per germline, CDR1 MGHDK and CDR2 SYGVNS. The TCR was taken from an adult who received the AZD1222 COVID-19 vaccine. Sample: peripheral blood, taken 28 days after the second AZD1222 dose. The chain uses TRBV25-1 and TRBJ2-5; 8 positions agree with TRBD2. DNA of the CDR3: TGTGCCAGCAGTGAATCAGGGACTAGGCCCCTCCCCGGAGAGACCCAGTACTTC. Its translation is CASSESGTRPLPGETQYF.